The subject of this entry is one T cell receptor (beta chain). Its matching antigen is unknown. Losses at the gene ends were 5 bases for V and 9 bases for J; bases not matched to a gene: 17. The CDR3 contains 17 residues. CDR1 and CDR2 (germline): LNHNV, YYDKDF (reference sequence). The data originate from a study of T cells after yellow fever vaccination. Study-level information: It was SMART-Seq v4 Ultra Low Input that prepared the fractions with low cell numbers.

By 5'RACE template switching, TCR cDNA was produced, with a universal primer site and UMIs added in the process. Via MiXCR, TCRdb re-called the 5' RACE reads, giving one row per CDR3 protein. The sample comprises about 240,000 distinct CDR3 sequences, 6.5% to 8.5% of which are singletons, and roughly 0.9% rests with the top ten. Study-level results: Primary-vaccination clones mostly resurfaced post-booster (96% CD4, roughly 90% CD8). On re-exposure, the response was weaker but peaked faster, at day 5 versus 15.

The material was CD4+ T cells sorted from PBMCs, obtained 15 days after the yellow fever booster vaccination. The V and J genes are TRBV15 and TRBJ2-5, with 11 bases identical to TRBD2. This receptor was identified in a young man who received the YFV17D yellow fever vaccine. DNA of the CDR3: TGTGCCACCAGCTGGGGGCTAGCGGGAGGTCCCTTGGAGGCCCAGTACTTC. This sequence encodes CATSWGLAGGPLEAQYF.